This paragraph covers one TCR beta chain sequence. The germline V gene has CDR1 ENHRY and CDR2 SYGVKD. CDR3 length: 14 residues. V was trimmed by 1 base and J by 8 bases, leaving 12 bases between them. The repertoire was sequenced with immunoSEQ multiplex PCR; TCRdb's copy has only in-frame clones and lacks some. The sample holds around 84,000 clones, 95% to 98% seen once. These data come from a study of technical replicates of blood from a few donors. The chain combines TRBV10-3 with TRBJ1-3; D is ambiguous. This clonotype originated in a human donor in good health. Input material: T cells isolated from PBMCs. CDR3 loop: CAISELSPGDTIYF. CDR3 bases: TGTGCCATCAGTGAGTTGAGCCCCGGGGACACCATATATTTT.